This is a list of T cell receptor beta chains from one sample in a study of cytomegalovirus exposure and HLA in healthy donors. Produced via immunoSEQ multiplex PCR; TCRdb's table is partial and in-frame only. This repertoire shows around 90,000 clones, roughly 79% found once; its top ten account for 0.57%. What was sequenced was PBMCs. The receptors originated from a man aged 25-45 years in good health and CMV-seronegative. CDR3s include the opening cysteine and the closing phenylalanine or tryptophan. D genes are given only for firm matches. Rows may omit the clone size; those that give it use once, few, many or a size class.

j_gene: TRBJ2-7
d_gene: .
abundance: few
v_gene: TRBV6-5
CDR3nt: TGTGCCAGCAGTTACTCAGGAGGGGGCCGCTACGAGCAGTACTTC
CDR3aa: CASSYSGGGRYEQYF

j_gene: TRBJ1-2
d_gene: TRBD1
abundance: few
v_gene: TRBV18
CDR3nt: TGTGCCAGCGTCCCTTCAGGGGGCTACGTCTATGGCTACACCTTC
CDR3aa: CASVPSGGYVYGYTF

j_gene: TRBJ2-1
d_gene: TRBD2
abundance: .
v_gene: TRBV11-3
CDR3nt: TGTGCCAGCAGCTTAGAGAGCTGGGCTAGCGGGAGGAATGAGCAGTTCTTC
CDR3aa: CASSLESWASGRNEQFF

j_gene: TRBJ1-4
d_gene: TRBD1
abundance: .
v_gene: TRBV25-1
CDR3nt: TGTGCCAGCACCAAACAGGGGGCTGGCAGTGAAAAACTGTTTTTT
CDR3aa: CASTKQGAGSEKLFF

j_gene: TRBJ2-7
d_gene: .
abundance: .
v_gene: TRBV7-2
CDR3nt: TGTGCCAGCAGCACAAGGACACTCTCCTACGAGCAGTACTTC
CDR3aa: CASSTRTLSYEQYF

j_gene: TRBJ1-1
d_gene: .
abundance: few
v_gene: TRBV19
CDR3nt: TGTGCCAGTAGTATCCCCGGGAACACTGAAGCTTTCTTT
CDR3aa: CASSIPGNTEAFF

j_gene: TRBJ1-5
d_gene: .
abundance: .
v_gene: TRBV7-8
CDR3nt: TGTGCCAGCAGCGTGGACCTACGGAGGGGCCAGCCCCAGCATTTT
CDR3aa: CASSVDLRRGQPQHF

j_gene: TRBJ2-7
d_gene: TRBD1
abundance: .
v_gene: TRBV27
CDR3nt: TGTGCCAGCAGTTTGGCAGGGGGCACCTACGAGCAGTACTTC
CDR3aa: CASSLAGGTYEQYF

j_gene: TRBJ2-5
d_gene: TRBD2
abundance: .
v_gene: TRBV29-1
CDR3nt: TGCAGCGTTGAAGGTGGCGGGGGGGCTTTGGAGACCCAGTACTTC
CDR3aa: CSVEGGGGALETQYF

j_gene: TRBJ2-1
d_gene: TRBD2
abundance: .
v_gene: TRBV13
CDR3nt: TGTGCCAGCAGCTTGGAGCGTAGCGGGAGGGTGTACAATGAGCAGTTCTTC
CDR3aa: CASSLERSGRVYNEQFF

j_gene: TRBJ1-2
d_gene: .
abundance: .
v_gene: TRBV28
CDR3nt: TGTGCCAGCAGTTCTCGGGGAGGGGGCTACACCTTC
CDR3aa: CASSSRGGGYTF

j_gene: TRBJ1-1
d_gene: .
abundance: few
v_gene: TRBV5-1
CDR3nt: TGCGCCAGCAGCCTTGGCGGCAGGGGGAACACTGAAGCTTTCTTT
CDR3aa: CASSLGGRGNTEAFF

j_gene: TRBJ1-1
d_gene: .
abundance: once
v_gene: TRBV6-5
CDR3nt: TGTGCCAGCAGTTACTCGGGCCGTGAAGCTTTCTTT
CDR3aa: CASSYSGREAFF

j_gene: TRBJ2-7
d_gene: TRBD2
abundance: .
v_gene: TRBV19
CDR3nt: TGTGCCAGTAGTATCTCGGCAGCGGGGGGCGAGCAGTACTTC
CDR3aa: CASSISAAGGEQYF

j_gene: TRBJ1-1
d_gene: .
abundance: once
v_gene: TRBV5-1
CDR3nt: TGCGCCAGCAGCTTGGCCATTAACACTGAAGCTTTCTTT
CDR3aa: CASSLAINTEAFF

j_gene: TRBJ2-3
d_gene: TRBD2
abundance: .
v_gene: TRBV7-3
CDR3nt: TGTGCCAGCAGCTTAACGTTCCTAGCGGGGGGGACAGATACGCAGTATTTT
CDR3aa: CASSLTFLAGGTDTQYF

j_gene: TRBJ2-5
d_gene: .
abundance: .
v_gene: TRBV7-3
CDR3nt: TGTGCCAGCAGCCTGGGGGGATCCCAAGGGGAGACCCAGTACTTC
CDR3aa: CASSLGGSQGETQYF

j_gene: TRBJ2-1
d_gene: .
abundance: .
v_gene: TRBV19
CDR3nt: TGTGCCAGTAGTATCCAGGTAGACAGGATTCGGTTCTTC
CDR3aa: CASSIQVDRIRFF

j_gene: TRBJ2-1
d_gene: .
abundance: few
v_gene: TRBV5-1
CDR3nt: TGCGCCAGCAACGGGGGTCACAATGAGCAGTTCTTC
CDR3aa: CASNGGHNEQFF

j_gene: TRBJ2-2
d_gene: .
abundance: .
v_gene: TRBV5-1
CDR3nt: TGCGCCAGCAGCTTGGCCGCGGCCGGAGGGCTGTACACCGGGGAGCTGTTTTTT
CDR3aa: CASSLAAAGGLYTGELFF

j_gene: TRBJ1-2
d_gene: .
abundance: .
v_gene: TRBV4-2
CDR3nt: TGTGCCAGCAGCCAAGTGGGGGGGGACGGAGCTAACTATGGCTACACCTTC
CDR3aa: CASSQVGGDGANYGYTF

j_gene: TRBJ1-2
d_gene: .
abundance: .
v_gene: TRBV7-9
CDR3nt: TGTGCCAGCAGCTTACTTGCGTCAGAGGGTGATGGCTACACCTTC
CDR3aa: CASSLLASEGDGYTF

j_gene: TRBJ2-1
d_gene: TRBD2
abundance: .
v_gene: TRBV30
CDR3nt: TGTGCCTGGCGACTAGCGGGAGGGTCAGAAGGGGAGCAGTTCTTC
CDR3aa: CAWRLAGGSEGEQFF

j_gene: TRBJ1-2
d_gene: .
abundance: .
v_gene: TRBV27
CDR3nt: TGTGCCAGCAGTTTCTCGGTTGGCTATGGCTACACCTTC
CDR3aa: CASSFSVGYGYTF

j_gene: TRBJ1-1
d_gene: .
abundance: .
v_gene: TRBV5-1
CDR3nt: TGCGCCAGCAGCTTTCGTGGGGGGGAAGCTTTCTTT
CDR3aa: CASSFRGGEAFF

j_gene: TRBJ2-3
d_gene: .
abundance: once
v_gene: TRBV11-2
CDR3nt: TGTGCCAGCAGCTTAGTCGGTGTCTCAGATACGCAGTATTTT
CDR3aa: CASSLVGVSDTQYF

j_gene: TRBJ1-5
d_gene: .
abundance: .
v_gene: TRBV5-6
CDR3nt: TGTGCCAGCAGCTTGGTGTCAGGGAATCAGCCCCAGCATTTT
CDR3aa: CASSLVSGNQPQHF

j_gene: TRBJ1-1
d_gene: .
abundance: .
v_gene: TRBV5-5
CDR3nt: TGTGCCAGCAGCCCACAGGGCATGAACACTGAAGCTTTCTTT
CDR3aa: CASSPQGMNTEAFF

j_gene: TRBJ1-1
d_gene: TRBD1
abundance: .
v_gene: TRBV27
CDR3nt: TGTGCCAGCAGCCACAGGGGTTTGAACACTGAAGCTTTCTTT
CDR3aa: CASSHRGLNTEAFF

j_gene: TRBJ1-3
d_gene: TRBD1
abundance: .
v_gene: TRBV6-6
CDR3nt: TGTGCCAGCAGCACATTACAAACAGGGGTGGCAAACACCATATATTTT
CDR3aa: CASSTLQTGVANTIYF

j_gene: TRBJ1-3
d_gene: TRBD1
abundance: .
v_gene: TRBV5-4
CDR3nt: TGTGCCAGCTGGAGGGACAGGGAAAGGAACACCATATATTTT
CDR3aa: CASWRDRERNTIYF

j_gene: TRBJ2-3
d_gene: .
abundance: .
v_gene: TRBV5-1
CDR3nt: TGCGCCAGCAGCTCGACTGGCACAGATACGCAGTATTTT
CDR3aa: CASSSTGTDTQYF

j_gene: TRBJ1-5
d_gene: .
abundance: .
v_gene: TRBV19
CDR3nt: TGTGCCAGTAGAAACCCGTTCCGGGCGTCGGGAATGCAGCCCCAGCATTTT
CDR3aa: CASRNPFRASGMQPQHF

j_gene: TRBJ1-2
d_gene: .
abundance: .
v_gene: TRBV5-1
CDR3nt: TGCGCCAGCAGCTCGTACACAGGGTTTAACTATGGCTACACCTTC
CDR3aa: CASSSYTGFNYGYTF

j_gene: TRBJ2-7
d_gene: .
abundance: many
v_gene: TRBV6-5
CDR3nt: TGTGCCAGCGGGGAGCGCTACGAGCAGTACTTC
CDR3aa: CASGERYEQYF

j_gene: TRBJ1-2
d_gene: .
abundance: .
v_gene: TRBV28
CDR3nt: TGTGCCAGCAGTTCCGCGCCTAACCCCCCTAACTATGGCTACACCTTC
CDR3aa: CASSSAPNPPNYGYTF

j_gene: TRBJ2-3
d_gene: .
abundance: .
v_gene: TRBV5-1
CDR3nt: TGCGCCAGCAGGCCCTACAGGAGCACAGATACGCAGTATTTT
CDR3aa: CASRPYRSTDTQYF

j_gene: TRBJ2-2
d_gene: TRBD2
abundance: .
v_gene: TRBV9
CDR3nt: TGTGCCAGCAGCGTAGGCCTAGCGGGGGGGCAGGGAAAGACCGGGGAGCTGTTTTTT
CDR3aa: CASSVGLAGGQGKTGELFF

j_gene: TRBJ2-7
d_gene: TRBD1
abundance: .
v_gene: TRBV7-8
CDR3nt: TGTGCCAGCAGCTTAGAAGGGACAGGGGGCGCCTACGAGCAGTACTTC
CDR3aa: CASSLEGTGGAYEQYF

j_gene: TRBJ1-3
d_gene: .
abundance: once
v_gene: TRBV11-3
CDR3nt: TGTGCCAGCAGCTTAGGAGGAGAGCCTCACTCTGGAAACACCATATATTTT
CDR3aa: CASSLGGEPHSGNTIYF

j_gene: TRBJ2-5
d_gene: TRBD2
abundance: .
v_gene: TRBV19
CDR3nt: TGTGCCAGTAGTAGCTTCATGGCCCCTAGCGGACAAGAGACCCAGTACTTC
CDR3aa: CASSSFMAPSGQETQYF

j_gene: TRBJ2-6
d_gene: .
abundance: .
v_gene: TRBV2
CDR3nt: TGTGCCAGCAGTGAACTATCGGGCTCTGGGGCCAACATCCTGACTTTC
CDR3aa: CASSELSGSGANILTF